The sequence of this T cell receptor beta chain was determined in a study of T cells after yellow fever vaccination. This clonotype was observed many times. What it binds is unknown. Study results and limitations: Most primary-vaccination clones reappeared after the booster (96% CD4, 88% CD8). A weaker secondary response peaked on day 5, the primary on day 15.

The CDR3 spans 16 residues. Germline values: CDR1 WNHNN, CDR2 SYGVQD (reference sequence). Trimming cost V 6 bases and J 0 bases; bases outside gene matches: 7. One entry per CDR3 protein, called by TCRdb with MiXCR from the 5' RACE reads. The table includes hundreds of thousands of distinct CDR3 sequences, roughly 3.5% detected once. This rearrangement joins TRBV10-1 to TRBJ2-7; 11 bases are a match to TRBD1. The material sequenced was PBMCs, taken on the day of the yellow fever booster vaccination. The source of this sequence is a man between 18 and 29 years old who received the YFV17D yellow fever vaccine. In DNA form, the CDR3 reads TGCGCCAGCAGCTTAGGACAGGGGGCGATCTCCTACGAGCAGTACTTC. Translating gives CASSLGQGAISYEQYF.